This T cell receptor beta chain originates from a study of T-cell memory formation after mild COVID-19. Constant-segment-primed 5'RACE gave TCR alpha and TCR beta cDNA libraries with sample barcodes and UMIs. One entry per CDR3 protein, called by TCRdb with MiXCR from the 5' RACE reads. This table has over 120,000 distinct CDR3 sequences, about 6.1% appearing once. The study's findings and limits: CD4+ clones that contracted lay mainly in CM and EM; CD8+ ones lay in EMRA. Pre-infection memory already had some responding clones, implying cross-reactive memory joined. Later expanders leaned CD4+, whereas clones that contracted between day 15 and 85 were balanced CD4/CD8.

V dropped 4 bases and J dropped 4 bases, with 16 bases sitting between them. The germline V gene encodes CDR1 SGHTA and CDR2 FQGNSA. The CDR3 contains 15 residues. This clonotype was counted only a few times. Its antigen is still unknown. This chain uses TRBV7-2 with TRBJ1-2; unclear D gene. This clonotype was obtained from an adult woman who had mild COVID-19 (a few samples of this study predate the infection). Cell type and time point are not known. Sequencing was done on a sample of PBMCs or a T cell subset sorted from them (not recorded which). CDR3 nucleotide sequence: TGTGCCAGCAGCTCTTCGACGCCCGGAGGCTATGGCTACACCTTC. It yields the protein CASSSSTPGGYGYTF.